The count of the clone carrying this T cell receptor (beta chain) is one. Its matching antigen is unknown. This sample is drawn from a study of neoadjuvant nivolumab and ipilimumab in lung cancer. General study results and limits: From pretherapy to surgery, tumor richness and clonality rose with dual therapy. A small number of samples were TCR sequenced.

Profiled with immunoSEQ multiplex PCR; TCRdb holds only in-frame clones, not every one. In the table there are 7,000 to 8,500 clones, around 85% of which are singletons. Germline-derived CDR1 and CDR2 are SEHNR and FQNEAQ (reference sequence). This CDR3 has 13 amino acids. Trimming removed 3 bases from V and 12 bases from J; junction bases left unmatched: 6. The gene calls are TRBV7-9 and TRBJ2-7, with 12 bases lining up with TRBD1. The input for sequencing was tumor tissue, taken after neoadjuvant nivolumab, alone or with ipilimumab, at or shortly before surgery. The source is an adult with non-small cell lung cancer. The CDR3 nucleotides are TGTGCCAGCAGCTTCGGGACAGGGGGCTTATCGTACTTC. Protein product: CASSFGTGGLSYF.